These T cell receptor beta chains were read from a single sample in a study of blood T cell repertoires in COVID-19. Profiled with immunoSEQ multiplex PCR; TCRdb holds only in-frame clones, not every one. The sample lists some 260,000 clones, approximately 79% occurring once. Sample: peripheral blood. These receptors were taken from a woman over 75 with active or convalescent COVID-19. CDR3s include the opening cysteine and the closing phenylalanine or tryptophan. D genes are given only for firm matches. The size field is filled for only some rows; it gives once, few, many or a size class.

len: 13
d_gene: -
j_gene: TRBJ1-1
abundance: -
v_gene: TRBV6-4
CDR3aa: CASSLHKNTEAFF
CDR3nt: TGTGCCAGCAGCCTTCACAAGAACACTGAAGCTTTCTTT

len: 14
d_gene: -
j_gene: TRBJ2-7
abundance: -
v_gene: TRBV2
CDR3aa: CASGDPGGGDEQYF
CDR3nt: TGTGCCAGCGGAGACCCAGGGGGAGGCGACGAGCAGTACTTC

len: 17
d_gene: -
j_gene: TRBJ2-2
abundance: few
v_gene: TRBV6-1
CDR3aa: CASSEGWRIANTGELFF
CDR3nt: TGTGCCAGCAGTGAAGGGTGGCGGATCGCGAACACCGGGGAGCTGTTTTTT

len: 16
d_gene: TRBD1
j_gene: TRBJ2-1
abundance: -
v_gene: TRBV29-1
CDR3aa: CSVVPGQGAIYHEQFF
CDR3nt: TGCAGCGTGGTCCCGGGACAGGGGGCGATTTACCATGAGCAGTTCTTC

len: 15
d_gene: -
j_gene: TRBJ2-1
abundance: few
v_gene: TRBV12-2
CDR3aa: CASRLPPREPNEQFF
CDR3nt: TGTGCAAGTCGCTTACCCCCACGGGAACCGAATGAGCAGTTCTTC

len: 15
d_gene: TRBD1
j_gene: TRBJ2-7
abundance: -
v_gene: TRBV9
CDR3aa: CASSVAGQEFYEQYF
CDR3nt: TGTGCCAGCAGCGTAGCGGGACAGGAGTTCTACGAGCAGTACTTC

len: 15
d_gene: TRBD1
j_gene: TRBJ1-2
abundance: -
v_gene: TRBV10-3
CDR3aa: CAISKGQTPNYGYTF
CDR3nt: TGTGCCATCAGTAAGGGACAGACCCCTAACTATGGCTACACCTTC

len: 18
d_gene: TRBD2
j_gene: TRBJ2-1
abundance: -
v_gene: TRBV2
CDR3aa: CASSEARASGGSYNEQFF
CDR3nt: TGTGCCAGCAGTGAAGCGCGGGCTAGCGGGGGGTCCTACAATGAGCAGTTCTTC

len: 13
d_gene: -
j_gene: TRBJ1-2
abundance: -
v_gene: TRBV29-1
CDR3aa: CSVSPRGLYGYTF
CDR3nt: TGCAGCGTTTCCCCCCGAGGGCTTTATGGCTACACCTTC

len: 16
d_gene: TRBD2
j_gene: TRBJ2-7
abundance: -
v_gene: TRBV27
CDR3aa: CASSGLVRAPGREQYF
CDR3nt: TGTGCCAGCAGTGGACTAGTTAGAGCCCCCGGTCGCGAGCAGTACTTC

len: 16
d_gene: -
j_gene: TRBJ2-1
abundance: -
v_gene: TRBV28
CDR3aa: CATEGAGTRTYNEQFF
CDR3nt: TGTGCCACGGAGGGGGCCGGGACTAGAACCTACAATGAGCAGTTCTTC

len: 14
d_gene: -
j_gene: TRBJ1-3
abundance: -
v_gene: TRBV7-2
CDR3aa: CASRVGGDGNTIYF
CDR3nt: TGTGCCAGCAGGGTTGGAGGGGATGGAAACACCATATATTTT

len: 15
d_gene: TRBD1
j_gene: TRBJ2-7
abundance: -
v_gene: TRBV19
CDR3aa: CASSDRDRGTYEQYF
CDR3nt: TGTGCCAGTAGTGACCGGGACAGGGGCACCTACGAGCAGTACTTC

len: 15
d_gene: TRBD1
j_gene: TRBJ1-1
abundance: -
v_gene: TRBV13
CDR3aa: CASSQGGTGGTGAFF
CDR3nt: TGTGCCAGCAGCCAGGGCGGGACAGGGGGAACGGGAGCTTTCTTT

len: 16
d_gene: -
j_gene: TRBJ1-5
abundance: -
v_gene: TRBV7-8
CDR3aa: CASSLVGGVMGQPQHF
CDR3nt: TGTGCCAGCAGCTTAGTTGGAGGGGTAATGGGTCAGCCCCAGCATTTT

len: 20
d_gene: TRBD1
j_gene: TRBJ1-1
abundance: -
v_gene: TRBV19
CDR3aa: CASSIVIPRTGGFVNTEAFF
CDR3nt: TGTGCCAGTAGTATAGTTATTCCCCGGACAGGGGGCTTCGTGAACACTGAAGCTTTCTTT

len: 15
d_gene: -
j_gene: TRBJ1-1
abundance: -
v_gene: TRBV29-1
CDR3aa: CSVSQGSDLNTEAFF
CDR3nt: TGCAGCGTTAGTCAAGGTTCAGACTTGAACACTGAAGCTTTCTTT

len: 14
d_gene: TRBD1
j_gene: TRBJ2-3
abundance: once
v_gene: TRBV25-1
CDR3aa: CASSDTGGSDTQYF
CDR3nt: TGTGCCAGCAGTGACACAGGGGGCAGTGATACGCAGTATTTT

len: 19
d_gene: TRBD2
j_gene: TRBJ2-3
abundance: -
v_gene: TRBV7-2
CDR3aa: CASSLYRGSGGAITDTQYF
CDR3nt: TGTGCCAGCAGCTTATATCGGGGTAGCGGGGGGGCCATTACAGATACGCAGTATTTT

len: 15
d_gene: TRBD1
j_gene: TRBJ1-2
abundance: -
v_gene: TRBV5-1
CDR3aa: CASSLEASTGYGYTF
CDR3nt: TGCGCCAGCAGCTTGGAAGCATCGACAGGGTATGGCTACACCTTC

len: 14
d_gene: -
j_gene: TRBJ2-7
abundance: -
v_gene: TRBV4-2
CDR3aa: CASSQVGGGNEQYF
CDR3nt: TGTGCCAGCAGCCAAGTGGGAGGGGGAAACGAGCAGTACTTC

len: 14
d_gene: -
j_gene: TRBJ1-4
abundance: -
v_gene: TRBV2
CDR3aa: CASSSRTGDEKLFF
CDR3nt: TGTGCCAGCAGTAGCAGGACTGGAGATGAAAAACTGTTTTTT

len: 15
d_gene: -
j_gene: TRBJ1-1
abundance: once
v_gene: TRBV18
CDR3aa: CASSPPQGRDTEAFF
CDR3nt: TGTGCCAGCTCACCACCGCAGGGGCGAGACACTGAAGCTTTCTTT

len: 15
d_gene: TRBD2
j_gene: TRBJ2-2
abundance: -
v_gene: TRBV10-1
CDR3aa: CASSPVTGGFGELFF
CDR3nt: TGCGCCAGCAGTCCCGTTACGGGGGGGTTCGGGGAGCTGTTTTTT